A single sample is the source of the 29 T cell receptor beta chains below, sequenced in a study of CD8+CD57+ T cells in acquired aplastic anemia. Genomic DNA, the template, was used for profiling of the TCR beta VDJ and CDR3. TCRdb ran MiXCR on the reads and lists one entry per CDR3 protein. This sample carries fewer than 150,000 distinct CDR3 sequences, over 45% of them seen once, and the ten largest clones take 2.5%. What was sequenced was sorted CD4+, CD8+, or CD8+CD57+ T cells (not recorded which) from PBMCs. The receptors come from a human donor in good health, serving as a control.

The chain recombines TRBV15 with TRBJ1-2; D is unclear. This CDR3 has 16 residues. Germline loops: CDR1 LNHNV, CDR2 YYDKDF (reference sequence). Trimming removed 0 bases at V and 4 bases at J, with 15 bases between. The CDR3 loop is CATSREQVLKGYGYTF. The CDR3 region has the DNA TGTGCCACCAGCAGAGAGCAGGTCCTTAAGGGCTATGGCTACACCTTC.

This clonotype was seen repeatedly, ten times or more. J is TRBJ1-1 and V is TRBV3-1; D is perhaps TRBD1 (5 bases). Germline V lookup: CDR1 LGHDT, CDR2 YNNKEL (reference sequence). This CDR3 spans 15 amino acids. V was trimmed by 4 bases and J by 6 bases, leaving 18 bases between them. CDR3 sequence (DNA): TGTGCCAGCAGCCCCCTGATGGTGCAGGGCCCTGAAGCTTTCTTT. The encoded protein is CASSPLMVQGPEAFF.

This clonotype was seen many times. The chain links TRBV4-1 to TRBJ2-1; D possibly corresponds to TRBD1 (6 bases). This CDR3 contains 15 residues. Germline-derived CDR1 and CDR2 are MGHRA and YSYEKL. The ends were cut back, 4 bases at V and 5 bases at J, with 15 bases in the middle. The CDR3 region is CASSRPEQGNNEQFF. The CDR3 bases are TGCGCCAGCAGCCGACCGGAGCAGGGGAACAATGAGCAGTTCTTC.

This clonotype was recorded at least ten times. J is TRBJ2-4 and V is TRBV4-1; D remains ambiguous. Trimming took off 1 base at V and 7 bases at J, with 8 bases between the two ends. The germline CDR1 and CDR2 sequences are MGHRA and YSYEKL. The CDR3 has 13 amino acids. CDR3 DNA sequence: TGCGCCAGCAGCCAAGGAACCCGGAACATTCAGTACTTC. It encodes CASSQGTRNIQYF.

This clonotype was recorded many times. V gene TRBV6-5 combines with J gene TRBJ2-1; D unresolved. CDR3 length: 14 amino acids. V lost 2 bases and J 0 bases, leaving 5 bases between the germline ends. Germline lookup yields CDR1 MNHEY and CDR2 SVGAGI. The CDR3 DNA is TGTGCCAGCAGTTACCTGCACTCCTACAATGAGCAGTTCTTC. It is translated as CASSYLHSYNEQFF.

This clonotype appeared many times. The chain has TRBV12-3 or TRBV12-4 and TRBJ2-6; TRBD2 is a possible D gene (7 bases). V was pared by 4 bases and J by 2 bases, with 12 bases between. The CDR3 contains 16 residues. The CDR3 nucleotides read TGTGCCAGCAGTTCCCAAGGGGGGGCTGGGGCCAACGTCCTGACTTTC. Its translation is CASSSQGGAGANVLTF.

V usage is TRBV18 and J usage is TRBJ2-3, with D tentatively TRBD1 (6 bases). The CDR3 is made up of 15 amino acids. Trimming took 4 bases from V and 1 from J, leaving 12 bases between them. The germline CDR1 and CDR2 sequences are KGHSH and LQKENI. CDR3 DNA: TGTGCCAGCTCACGACAGGTCCCCGGCACAGATACGCAGTATTTT. Translating gives CASSRQVPGTDTQYF.

This clonotype was observed a handful of times. The V and J genes are TRBV3-1 and TRBJ1-1; D perhaps matches TRBD1 (5 bases). This CDR3 region has 15 residues. V shed 1 base and J shed 8 bases, with 17 bases lying between them. Germline CDR1 reads LGHDT; CDR2 reads YNNKEL (reference sequence). Here the CDR3 reads CASSQGGGRIAEAFF. The CDR3 nucleotides are TGTGCCAGCAGCCAAGGGGGGGGGAGAATCGCAGAAGCTTTCTTT.

This clonotype appeared many times. For the CDR3, the DNA is TGTGCCAGCAGCCCTCGACAGATCCCCCGGAAAGATGAAAAACTGTTTTTT. It encodes CASSPRQIPRKDEKLFF. The rearrangement joins TRBV14 to TRBJ1-4, with a possible D match to TRBD1 (5 bases). Germline lookup yields CDR1 SGHDN and CDR2 FVKESK. V lost 4 bases, J lost 6 bases, and 21 bases lay in between. CDR3 length: 17 amino acids.

This clonotype was found many times. The chain uses TRBV11-2 and TRBJ2-1; 10 positions match TRBD2. V shed 5 bases, J shed 9 bases, and the junction held 19 bases outside the gene matches. CDR3 length: 18 amino acids. Germline-derived CDR1 and CDR2 are SGHAT and FQNNGV. The CDR3 coding sequence is TGTGCCAGCAGCGCCACTGGACTAGCGGCCGGAGGGGGGGGTGAGCAGTTCTTC. Protein: CASSATGLAAGGGGEQFF.

In its sample, this clonotype was seen many times. The J gene is TRBJ2-5, the V gene TRBV7-2; 7 nucleotides align to TRBD2. V lost 0 bases and J lost 5; bases outside the gene matches: 6. The CDR3 runs to 15 residues. In germline, CDR1 is SGHTA, CDR2 FQGNSA. CDR3 sequence reads: CASSLALGGRETQYF. CDR3 nucleotides: TGTGCCAGCAGCTTAGCCCTGGGGGGGAGGGAGACCCAGTACTTC.

This clonotype has more than one count but fewer than ten. The J gene is TRBJ2-1, the V gene TRBV29-1, with 7 bases aligning to TRBD1. The CDR3 length is 13 residues. V shed 1 base, J shed 10 bases, and the junction held 7 bases outside the gene matches. Germline V CDR1 and CDR2: SQVTM, ANQGSEA. In DNA form, the CDR3 reads TGCAGCGTTGAAGGCGGACAGGTCAGGGAGCAGTTCTTC. This translates into CSVEGGQVREQFF.

This chain uses TRBV24-1 with TRBJ2-1; 12 nucleotides align to TRBD1. Germline V gene data show CDR1 as KGHDR and CDR2 as SFDVKD. This CDR3 region has 17 residues. V shed 2 bases and J 1 base; nucleotides not matched to a gene: 2. The CDR3 region is CATSDSGQGASYNEQFF. CDR3 DNA sequence: TGTGCCACCAGTGATTCGGGACAGGGGGCTTCCTACAATGAGCAGTTCTTC.

This clonotype appeared many times. The rearrangement joins TRBV20-1 to TRBJ2-7, with D perhaps matching TRBD1 or TRBD2 (6 bases each). Per germline, CDR1 DFQATT and CDR2 SNEGSKA (reference sequence). Trimming shortened V by 4 bases and J by 1 base, and 17 bases separated the two germline ends. The CDR3 contains 15 residues. The CDR3 region is CSAKYSGGGSYEQYF. The CDR3 region has the DNA TGCAGTGCTAAATATTCCGGGGGCGGGTCCTACGAGCAGTACTTC.

The rearrangement uses TRBV13 and TRBJ1-1; D might be TRBD1 (6 bases). Germline assignment: CDR1 PRHDT and CDR2 FYEKMQ (reference sequence). The germline V and J ends were trimmed by 7 bases and 3 bases, with 18 bases remaining between them. This CDR3 has 15 residues. Here the CDR3 reads CASMSGGKGDTEAFF. CDR3 DNA sequence: TGTGCCAGCATGTCGGGCGGAAAGGGGGACACTGAAGCTTTCTTT.

This chain connects TRBV7-2 to TRBJ2-7, with 10 positions matching TRBD2. The germline V gene encodes CDR1 SGHTA and CDR2 FQGNSA. V was clipped by 0 bases and J by 2 bases; unmatched bases: 4. This CDR3 region has 16 residues. The CDR3 nucleotides read TGTGCCAGCAGCTTAGCCCTAGCGGGGGCGGCCTACGAGCAGTACTTC. This gives the protein CASSLALAGAAYEQYF.

This clonotype was seen at least ten times. J is TRBJ1-1 and V is TRBV19; unclear D gene. V dropped 6 bases and J dropped 4 bases, with 21 bases sitting between them. The CDR3 is made up of 16 amino acids. From germline, CDR1 is LNHDA and CDR2 SQIVND (reference sequence). CDR3 in amino acids: CASSPRTGSRGTEAFF. DNA of the CDR3: TGTGCCAGTAGCCCCCGTACCGGATCCCGGGGCACTGAAGCTTTCTTT.

This chain joins TRBV7-8 and TRBJ1-3; D is ambiguous. The CDR3 sequence is 14 residues long. CDR1 and CDR2 from the germline V gene are SGHVS and FQNEAQ. V was pared by 5 bases and J by 3 bases, with 11 bases between. The CDR3 DNA is TGTGCCAGCAGCCAGACCTATCGTGGAAACACCATATATTTT. Its protein is CASSQTYRGNTIYF.

The chain joins TRBV20-1 to TRBJ2-7, with unresolved D. Germline CDR1 is DFQATT and CDR2 is SNEGSKA (reference sequence). The CDR3 has 15 residues. V was clipped by 0 bases and J by 0 bases, with 12 bases between them. The CDR3, as DNA: TGCAGTGCTAGAGATTGGGAAGGAAGCTCCTACGAGCAGTACTTC. It encodes CSARDWEGSSYEQYF.

The V and J genes are TRBV7-9 and TRBJ1-1; tentative D call: TRBD1 (5 bases). Trimming left V 5 bases short and J 11 bases short, with 12 bases between. This CDR3 is 11 amino acids long. Germline CDR1 and CDR2: SEHNR and FQNEAQ (reference sequence). The chain's CDR3 is CASSRGEGAFF. DNA for the CDR3: TGTGCCAGCAGCCGTGGTGAGGGGGCTTTCTTT. Looking up the rest from reference TRBV7-9 and TRBJ1-1 gives the full variable domain: DTGVSQNPRHKITKRGQNVTFRCDPISEHNRLYWYRQTLGQGPEFLTYFQNEAQLEKSRLLSDRFSAERPKGSFSTLEIQRTEQGDSAMYLCASSRGEGAFFGQGTRLTVV.

As concerns this clonotype: No conserved phenylalanine or tryptophan is present at the end of the CDR3, so a read error is the likely explanation. This chain connects TRBV6-2 or TRBV6-3 to TRBJ2-2, with TRBD2 matching 8 bases. V was clipped by 6 bases and J by 1 base; unmatched bases: 7. The CDR3 has 16 amino acids. The germline gives CDR1 MNHEY, CDR2 SVGEGT. The CDR3 nucleotides are TGTGCCAGCAGCCCCATGAGCGGGGGGAACACCGGGGAGCTGTTTTAT. Translation gives CASSPMSGGNTGELFY.

Concerning this clonotype: Its ends do not fully match the called genes, so a read error is possible. V and J are TRBV6-4 and TRBJ1-2, with no clear D. The CDR3 is 15 residues long. CDR1 MRHNA and CDR2 SNTAGT come from the germline V gene. CDR3 amino acids: CASSYSAGVEGGYTF. CDR3 nucleotide sequence: TGTGCCAGCAGTTACTCCGCCGGGGTAGAGGGCGGCTACACCTTC.

This clonotype has ten or more counts. V gene TRBV19 combines with J gene TRBJ1-2; a possible D gene is TRBD1 (5 bases). V was shortened by 5 bases and J by 2 bases, with 12 bases between the two germline ends. CDR3 size: 14 residues. Germline V gene data show CDR1 as LNHDA and CDR2 as SQIVND (reference sequence). Here the CDR3 DNA reads TGTGCCAGTAGTTATCAGGGAGTAAACTATGGCTACACCTTC. Its protein product is CASSYQGVNYGYTF.

The chain combines TRBV20-1 with TRBJ2-1; D possibly matches TRBD1 or TRBD2 (6 bases each). The CDR3 runs to 13 residues. Trimming removed 3 bases from V and 7 bases from J, with 13 bases in between. Germline V gene sequence: CDR1 DFQATT, CDR2 SNEGSKA (reference sequence). The CDR3 protein is CSARGGLSNEQFF. The CDR3, as DNA: TGCAGTGCTAGGGGGGGCCTATCGAATGAGCAGTTCTTC.

This clonotype was detected ten times or more. This rearrangement joins TRBV7-2 to TRBJ2-7; 9 bases fit TRBD1. Trimming took 5 bases from V and 3 from J; bases not matched to a gene: 11. The CDR3 contains 16 residues. Germline V lookup: CDR1 SGHTA, CDR2 FQGNSA. For the CDR3, the DNA is TGTGCCAGCAGCGCCCTGGCGGGACAGGGTCACTACGAGCAGTACTTC. The encoded protein is CASSALAGQGHYEQYF.

The V call is TRBV6-1, the J call TRBJ1-5; TRBD1 is a possible D gene (5 bases). The V gene's germline CDR1 is MNHNS and CDR2 SASEGT. The length of the CDR3 is 13 residues. The V and J ends lost 9 bases and 0 bases respectively, with 9 bases between them. DNA of the CDR3: TGTGCCAGACCAGGGTATAGCAATCAGCCCCAGCATTTT. Translating gives CARPGYSNQPQHF.

This clonotype was seen repeatedly, ten times or more. The J gene is TRBJ1-1, the V gene TRBV24-1, with a possible D match to TRBD1 (6 bases). V was clipped by 6 bases and J by 3 bases, with 10 bases between them. Germline V lookup: CDR1 KGHDR, CDR2 SFDVKD. The CDR3 is 13 residues long. The CDR3 bases are TGTGCCACCAGTTGGTCAGGGGACACTGAAGCTTTCTTT. Encoded protein: CATSWSGDTEAFF.

The sample holds a few counts of this clonotype. V is TRBV19 and J is TRBJ1-2; TRBD1 matches at 7 bases. This CDR3 contains 15 residues. The V segment lost 5 bases and the J segment 1 base; nucleotides outside the gene matches: 7. Germline V gives CDR1 LNHDA, CDR2 SQIVND (reference sequence). The CDR3 is CASSSQGLINYGYTF. DNA for the CDR3: TGTGCCAGTAGTTCACAGGGGCTGATTAACTATGGCTACACCTTC.

This clonotype has at least ten counts. CDR3 sequence: CASSSGLAGSAGQYF. For the CDR3, the DNA is TGTGCCAGCAGCTCAGGACTAGCGGGGTCCGCGGGGCAGTACTTC. The genes are TRBV11-2 and TRBJ2-4, with TRBD2 matching 12 bases. The CDR3 is made up of 15 amino acids. Trimming removed 4 bases from V and 13 bases from J; junction bases left unmatched: 11. CDR1 SGHAT and CDR2 FQNNGV come from the germline V gene.